This section outlines one TCR beta chain sequence together with its context. Its matching antigen is unknown. This CDR3 comprises 15 residues. Germline lookup yields CDR1 MGHRA and CDR2 YSYEKL. Both 60 Vbeta primers and 13 Jbeta primers went into the PCR. Profiling relied on immunoSEQ multiplex PCR, and the TCRdb table lists in-frame clones only, not all of them. The table has about 95,000 clones, just under 70% seen once; the top ten hold less than 15%. The sample comes from a study of cytomegalovirus exposure and HLA in healthy donors. Study context: Unique TCRs from HLA-typed donors, 80 million to 100 million of them, were held in an early data release. Study-wide results and caveats: The study recorded 150 to 200 TCR beta chains that were cytomegalovirus-associated.

This receptor was taken from a woman between 50 and 59 years old in good health and CMV-seropositive. V is TRBV4-1 and J is TRBJ2-5; 7 bases map to TRBD2. The J call may be incorrect, as the DNA end agrees better with TRBJ2-7. Sequenced material: PBMCs. CDR3 region: CASSRGGAGDNEQYF. In DNA form, the CDR3 reads TGCGCCAGCAGCCGTGGAGGGGCGGGAGATAACGAGCAGTACTTC.